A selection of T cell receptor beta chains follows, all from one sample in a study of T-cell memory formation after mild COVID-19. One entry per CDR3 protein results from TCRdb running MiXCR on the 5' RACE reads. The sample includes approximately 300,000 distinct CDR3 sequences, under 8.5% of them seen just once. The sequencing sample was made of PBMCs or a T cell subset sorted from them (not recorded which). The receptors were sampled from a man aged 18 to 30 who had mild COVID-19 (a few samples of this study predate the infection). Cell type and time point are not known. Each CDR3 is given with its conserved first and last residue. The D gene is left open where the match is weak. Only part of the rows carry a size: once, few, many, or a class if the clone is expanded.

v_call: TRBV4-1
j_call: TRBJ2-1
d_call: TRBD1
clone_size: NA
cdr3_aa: CASSQGDGTGGTYNEQFF
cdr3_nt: TGCGCCAGCAGCCAAGGAGACGGGACAGGGGGCACCTACAATGAGCAGTTCTTC

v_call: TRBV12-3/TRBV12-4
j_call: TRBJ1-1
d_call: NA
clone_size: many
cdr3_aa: CASNGRTEAFF
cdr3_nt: TGTGCCAGCAACGGTCGAACTGAAGCTTTCTTT

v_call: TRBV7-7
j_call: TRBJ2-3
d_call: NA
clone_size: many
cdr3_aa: CASSATSWGDTQYF
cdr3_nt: TGTGCTAGCAGCGCAACTAGTTGGGGAGATACGCAGTATTTT

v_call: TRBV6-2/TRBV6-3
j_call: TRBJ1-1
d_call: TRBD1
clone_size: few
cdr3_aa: CASSYSLGRGRTEAFF
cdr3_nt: TGTGCCAGCAGTTACTCCCTGGGCAGGGGGCGGACTGAAGCTTTCTTT

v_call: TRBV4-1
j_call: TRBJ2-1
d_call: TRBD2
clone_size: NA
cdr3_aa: CASSQGWGGSYNEQFF
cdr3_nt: TGCGCCAGCAGCCAAGGGTGGGGGGGATCCTACAATGAGCAGTTCTTC

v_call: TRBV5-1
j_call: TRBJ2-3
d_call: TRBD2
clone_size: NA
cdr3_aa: CASTLLAGVGEDTQYF
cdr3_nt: TGCGCCAGCACCCTACTAGCGGGGGTTGGTGAAGATACGCAGTATTTT

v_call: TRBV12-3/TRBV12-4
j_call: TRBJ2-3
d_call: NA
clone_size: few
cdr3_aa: CATSFQRFTDTQYF
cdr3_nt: TGTGCCACCTCCTTTCAGCGATTCACAGATACGCAGTATTTT

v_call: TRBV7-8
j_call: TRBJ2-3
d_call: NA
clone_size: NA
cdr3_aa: CASSPQAMSDTQYF
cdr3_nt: TGTGCCAGCAGCCCCCAGGCGATGTCAGATACGCAGTATTTT

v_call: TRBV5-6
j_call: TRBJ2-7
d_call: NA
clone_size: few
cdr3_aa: CASSLGVFAYEQYF
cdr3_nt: TGTGCCAGCAGCTTGGGGGTGTTCGCCTACGAGCAGTACTTC

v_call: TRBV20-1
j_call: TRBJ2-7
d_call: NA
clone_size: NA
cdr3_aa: CSASSQGIYEQYF
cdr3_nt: TGCAGTGCTAGTTCTCAGGGAATTTACGAGCAGTACTTC